The 6 T cell receptor beta chains below were found in one sample sequenced in a study of blood T cell repertoires in COVID-19. The protocol was immunoSEQ multiplex PCR, while the TCRdb copy is restricted to in-frame clones and leaves out a portion. The table shows some 150,000 clones, with roughly 89% occurring only once. Sequenced material: peripheral blood. These receptors all stem from an older woman who had recovered from COVID-19.

The chain uses TRBV5-6 and TRBJ2-1; 10 nucleotides line up with TRBD2. The germline CDR1 and CDR2 sequences are SGHDT and YYEEEE. V lost 4 bases, J lost 7 bases, and 14 bases stayed unmatched. The CDR3 extends over 17 amino acids. The chain's CDR3 is CASSTTLAGVLLNEQFF. CDR3 DNA: TGTGCCAGCAGCACCACCCTAGCGGGGGTACTCTTGAATGAGCAGTTCTTC.

The chain is built from TRBV19 and TRBJ1-1; possibly TRBD1 for D (5 bases). V lost 6 bases and J 0 bases, leaving 8 bases between the germline ends. Germline V gives CDR1 LNHDA, CDR2 SQIVND (reference sequence). This CDR3 is 13 amino acids long. The CDR3 is CASRSTVNTEAFF. CDR3 coding DNA: TGTGCCAGTAGATCGACAGTGAACACTGAAGCTTTCTTT. The entire variable domain, with the rest obtained from reference TRBV19 and TRBJ1-1, is as follows: DGGITQSPKYLFRKEGQNVTLSCEQNLNHDAMYWYRQDPGQGLRLIYYSQIVNDFQKGDIAEGYSVSREKKESFPLTVTSAQKNPTAFYLCASRSTVNTEAFFGQGTRLTVV.

The V and J genes are TRBV19 and TRBJ1-2, with 8 bases fitting TRBD1. Trimming removed 4 bases from V and 6 bases from J; junction bases left unmatched: 4. The length of the CDR3 is 13 residues. Germline V gene data show CDR1 as LNHDA and CDR2 as SQIVND (reference sequence). This chain's CDR3 is CASSRGQDDGYTF. The CDR3 region has the DNA TGTGCCAGTAGTAGGGGACAGGACGATGGCTACACCTTC.

This rearrangement joins TRBV28 to TRBJ2-1; possibly TRBD2 for D (5 bases). Germline-derived CDR1 and CDR2 are MDHEN and SYDVKM. V was trimmed by 7 bases and J by 0 bases, leaving 16 bases between them. The CDR3 contains 16 residues. CDR3 region: CASTELTGSSYNEQFF. CDR3 sequence (DNA): TGTGCCAGCACTGAACTCACTGGGAGCTCCTACAATGAGCAGTTCTTC.

The table lists this clone with a few counts. The V gene is TRBV5-6, the J gene TRBJ1-2; TRBD1 might be the D (5 bases). In germline, CDR1 is SGHDT, CDR2 YYEEEE. The CDR3 totals 12 residues. The ends were cut back, 4 bases at V and 4 bases at J, with 8 bases in the middle. CDR3 protein: CASSPGLYGYTF. CDR3 sequence (DNA): TGTGCCAGCAGCCCGGGACTCTATGGCTACACCTTC.

This clone was recorded only once. V and J are TRBV4-3 and TRBJ2-3; D perhaps matches TRBD2 (7 bases). The CDR3 has 15 amino acids. V gave up 4 bases and J gave up 0 bases, with 11 bases separating them. Germline V CDR1 and CDR2: LGHNA, YSLEER. The CDR3 loop is CASSPRGASTDTQYF. The CDR3 DNA sequence: TGCGCCAGCAGCCCCCGGGGGGCAAGCACAGATACGCAGTATTTT.